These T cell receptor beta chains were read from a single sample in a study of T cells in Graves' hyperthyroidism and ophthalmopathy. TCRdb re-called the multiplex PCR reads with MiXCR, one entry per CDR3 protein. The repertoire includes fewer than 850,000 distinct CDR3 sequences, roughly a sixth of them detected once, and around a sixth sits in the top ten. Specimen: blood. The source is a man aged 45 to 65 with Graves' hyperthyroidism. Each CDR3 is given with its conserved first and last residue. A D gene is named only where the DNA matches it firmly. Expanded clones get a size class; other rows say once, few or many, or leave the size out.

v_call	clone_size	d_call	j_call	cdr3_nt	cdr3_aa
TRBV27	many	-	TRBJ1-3	TGTGCCAGCGCCCCCGGCAGGGACGCTGGAAACACCATATATTTT	CASAPGRDAGNTIYF
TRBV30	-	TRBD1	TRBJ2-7	TGTGCCTGGAGTCCCGGGACAGGGTCCTCTGACGAGCAGTACTTC	CAWSPGTGSSDEQYF
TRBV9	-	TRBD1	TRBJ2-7	TGTGCCAGCAGCGGAGGGACAGGCGGTCACACCGGGACCCCGAGTCCCTACGAGCAGTACTTC	CASSGGTGGHTGTPSPYEQYF
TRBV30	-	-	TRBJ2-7	TGTGCCTGGAGCCGCGGCCAGCGGATCGGGGACGAGCAGTACTTC	CAWSRGQRIGDEQYF
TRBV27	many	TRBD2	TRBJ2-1	TGTGCCAGCAGTTCAACAGGACTAGCGGGAGCCCACGGCAATGAGCAGTTCTTC	CASSSTGLAGAHGNEQFF
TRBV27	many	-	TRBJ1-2	TGTGCCAGCAGCGGACCGTTTAACTATGGCTACACCTTC	CASSGPFNYGYTF
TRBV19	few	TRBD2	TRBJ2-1	TGTGCCAGTAGTGAAGGGCTAGCGGCCGAGGAGCAGTTCTTC	CASSEGLAAEEQFF
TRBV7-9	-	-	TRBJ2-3	TGTGCCAGCAGGAGCGGGCTCACAGATACGCAGTATTTT	CASRSGLTDTQYF
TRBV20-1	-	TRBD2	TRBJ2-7	TGCAGCCTCCCCGGGACTAGCGGGAACCACGAGCAGTACTTC	CSLPGTSGNHEQYF
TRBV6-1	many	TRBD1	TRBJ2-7	TGTGCCAGCAGTTCCCGGGACAGGGGGTACGAGCAGTACTTC	CASSSRDRGYEQYF
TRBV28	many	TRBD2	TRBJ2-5	TGTGCCAGCAGTTACCCTCGGGAGGCCCTTATGGGGGCCCAGTACTTC	CASSYPREALMGAQYF
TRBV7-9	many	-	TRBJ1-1	TGTGCCAGCAGCACGATTCCAGACCTGAACACTGAAGCTTTCTTT	CASSTIPDLNTEAFF
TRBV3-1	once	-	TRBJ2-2	TGTGCCAGCAGCCAACAACCTAACACCGGGGAGCTGTTTTTT	CASSQQPNTGELFF
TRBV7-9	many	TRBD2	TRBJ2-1	TGTGCCAGCAGCGTGACTAGCGGGAAAGGGAATGAGCAGTTCTTC	CASSVTSGKGNEQFF
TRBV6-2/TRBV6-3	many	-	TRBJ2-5	TGTGCCAGCAGTTATTGGCGTCAAGAGACCCAGTACTTC	CASSYWRQETQYF
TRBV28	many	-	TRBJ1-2	TGTGCCAGCAGTTTATCGCCGGACATCTTTAACTATGGCTACACCTTC	CASSLSPDIFNYGYTF
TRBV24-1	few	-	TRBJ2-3	TGTGCCACCAGTGATTTTAACACAGCTAGCACAGATACGCAGTATTTT	CATSDFNTASTDTQYF
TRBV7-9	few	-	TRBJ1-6	TGTGCCAGCAGCTCCTATACAGGGCCCGGAGCGGATTCACCCCTCCACTTT	CASSSYTGPGADSPLHF
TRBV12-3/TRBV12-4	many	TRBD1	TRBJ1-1	TGTGCCAGCAGGCCACAGGGGGCAGGGACTGAAGCTTTCTTT	CASRPQGAGTEAFF
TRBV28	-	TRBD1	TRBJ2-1	TGTGCCAGCAGTTTAGAACTGACAGGGGTATACAATGAGCAGTTCTTC	CASSLELTGVYNEQFF
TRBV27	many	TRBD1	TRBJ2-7	TGTGCCAGCAGTTTTGGGACAGGAACCGCCGAGCAGTACTTC	CASSFGTGTAEQYF
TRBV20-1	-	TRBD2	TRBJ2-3	TGCAGTGCTAGAGAACTAGCGGGGAGGGTGTCTGATACGCAGTATTTT	CSARELAGRVSDTQYF
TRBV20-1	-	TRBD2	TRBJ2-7	TGCAGTGCTATGTTGAAGTCTAGCGGGATTATGTACGAGCAGTACTTC	CSAMLKSSGIMYEQYF
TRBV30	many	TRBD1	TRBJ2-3	TGTGCCTGGAGTCGGGACAGGGAGGGCACAGATACGCAGTATTTT	CAWSRDREGTDTQYF